Listed below are T cell receptor beta chains from one sample, sequenced in a study of shared clonotypes between healthy human individuals. Measured with immunoSEQ multiplex PCR; TCRdb has only the in-frame clones, and not every one. Of 2,100,000 or so clones listed, around 95% were seen once; the top ten hold about 0.13%. The sequenced sample consisted of naive CD4+ T cells sorted from blood. All receptors derive from a young man in good health. CDR3s include the opening cysteine and the closing phenylalanine or tryptophan. A D gene is named only where the DNA matches it firmly. Not all rows give a size; the values are once, few, many and, for expanded clones, a class.

clone_size: -
d_call: -
v_call: TRBV9
j_call: TRBJ1-2
cdr3_nt: TGTGCCAGCAGCGTAGGAGAGGGTAACTATGGCTACACCTTC
cdr3_aa: CASSVGEGNYGYTF

clone_size: -
d_call: TRBD1
v_call: TRBV6-6
j_call: TRBJ2-7
cdr3_nt: TGTGCCAGCAGTTACGACAGGGCCTCCTACGAGCAGTACTTC
cdr3_aa: CASSYDRASYEQYF

clone_size: -
d_call: -
v_call: TRBV7-2
j_call: TRBJ1-4
cdr3_nt: TGTGCCAGCAGTCGAAGCGCGGGATTGGGTGAAAAACTGTTTTTT
cdr3_aa: CASSRSAGLGEKLFF

clone_size: -
d_call: -
v_call: TRBV7-2
j_call: TRBJ2-5
cdr3_nt: TGTGCCAGCAGCCGAGGGGTAGGGTCGGAGACCCAGTACTTC
cdr3_aa: CASSRGVGSETQYF

clone_size: -
d_call: -
v_call: TRBV29-1
j_call: TRBJ2-5
cdr3_nt: TGCAGCGTTGAGACGGTGGCCTTGGAGACCCAGTACTTC
cdr3_aa: CSVETVALETQYF

clone_size: once
d_call: -
v_call: TRBV10-3
j_call: TRBJ2-5
cdr3_nt: TGTGCCTGCTCCGTTAGGAGTGCTGAGACCCAGTACTTC
cdr3_aa: CACSVRSAETQYF

clone_size: -
d_call: TRBD1
v_call: TRBV7-6
j_call: TRBJ1-6
cdr3_nt: TGTGCCAGCAGCCCGGGGACAGTGTATAATTCACCCCTCCACTTT
cdr3_aa: CASSPGTVYNSPLHF

clone_size: -
d_call: -
v_call: TRBV6-4
j_call: TRBJ2-3
cdr3_nt: TGTGCCAGCAGTGTTTTAGAGGGAGATACGCAGTATTTT
cdr3_aa: CASSVLEGDTQYF

clone_size: -
d_call: TRBD2
v_call: TRBV11-2
j_call: TRBJ2-1
cdr3_nt: TGTGCCAGCAGCTCGGGTTTAGCGGGAGTGGGCAATGAGCAGTTCTTC
cdr3_aa: CASSSGLAGVGNEQFF

clone_size: -
d_call: TRBD1
v_call: TRBV28
j_call: TRBJ2-1
cdr3_nt: TGTGCCAGCAGTTCACCCGGGACAGGGGGCAATGAGCAGTTCTTC
cdr3_aa: CASSSPGTGGNEQFF

clone_size: -
d_call: -
v_call: TRBV7-7
j_call: TRBJ2-7
cdr3_nt: TGTGCTAGCAGCCCGGACGGCTACGAGCAGTACTTC
cdr3_aa: CASSPDGYEQYF

clone_size: -
d_call: -
v_call: TRBV5-4
j_call: TRBJ2-5
cdr3_nt: TGTGCCAGCAGCTTCGACGGGGCGTATGCGACCCAGTACTTC
cdr3_aa: CASSFDGAYATQYF

clone_size: -
d_call: -
v_call: TRBV6-4
j_call: TRBJ2-3
cdr3_nt: TGTGCCAGCAGTGGGACGGACACAGATACGCAGTATTTT
cdr3_aa: CASSGTDTDTQYF

clone_size: -
d_call: TRBD2
v_call: TRBV18
j_call: TRBJ2-5
cdr3_nt: TGTGCCAGCTCACCCGGCGGGAGAGGCGAGACCCAGTACTTC
cdr3_aa: CASSPGGRGETQYF

clone_size: -
d_call: TRBD2
v_call: TRBV5-1
j_call: TRBJ2-3
cdr3_nt: TGCGCCAGCAGCTTGCATGCACCGGGACTAGCGATTTGGACTAGCACAGATACGCAGTATTTT
cdr3_aa: CASSLHAPGLAIWTSTDTQYF

clone_size: -
d_call: TRBD1
v_call: TRBV7-2
j_call: TRBJ2-3
cdr3_nt: TGTGCCAGCAGCTTGAGTGGGACAGGGACTAGCACAGATACGCAGTATTTT
cdr3_aa: CASSLSGTGTSTDTQYF

clone_size: -
d_call: -
v_call: TRBV5-1
j_call: TRBJ1-1
cdr3_nt: TGCGCCAGCAGCTTGGAAGGACCGCATGAAGCTTTCTTT
cdr3_aa: CASSLEGPHEAFF

clone_size: -
d_call: TRBD2
v_call: TRBV18
j_call: TRBJ2-1
cdr3_nt: TGTGCCAGCTCACCACTAGCGGGAGAAGGCTCCCCGCTAACAATGAGTCGGCAGTTCTTC
cdr3_aa: CASSPLAGEGSPLTMSRQFF

clone_size: -
d_call: -
v_call: TRBV27
j_call: TRBJ1-5
cdr3_nt: TGTGCCAGCAGACCGCGGCTTGATAGCAATCAGCCCCAGCATTTT
cdr3_aa: CASRPRLDSNQPQHF

clone_size: -
d_call: -
v_call: TRBV10-3
j_call: TRBJ2-5
cdr3_nt: TGTGCCATCAGTGACAGGCAAGAGACCCAGTACTTC
cdr3_aa: CAISDRQETQYF

clone_size: -
d_call: -
v_call: TRBV5-5
j_call: TRBJ2-6
cdr3_nt: TGTGCCAGCAGCCCGGCCCCTAGAGCCGGGGCCAACGTCCTGACTTTC
cdr3_aa: CASSPAPRAGANVLTF

clone_size: -
d_call: -
v_call: TRBV6-5
j_call: TRBJ2-1
cdr3_nt: TGTGCCAGCAGAAACCCCAATGAGCAGTTCTTC
cdr3_aa: CASRNPNEQFF

clone_size: -
d_call: TRBD1
v_call: TRBV5-6
j_call: TRBJ1-4
cdr3_nt: TGTGCCAGCAGCTTGGACCGGGACAGGGACTTCTATTTT
cdr3_aa: CASSLDRDRDFYF

clone_size: -
d_call: TRBD2
v_call: TRBV5-1
j_call: TRBJ2-1
cdr3_nt: TGCGCCAGCAGTCTATCCTTTGCGGGGGTCTACAATGAGCAGTTCTTC
cdr3_aa: CASSLSFAGVYNEQFF

clone_size: -
d_call: -
v_call: TRBV4-3
j_call: TRBJ2-3
cdr3_nt: TGCGCCAGCAGCCAAGACCCAGGGAGCACAGATACGCAGTATTTT
cdr3_aa: CASSQDPGSTDTQYF

clone_size: -
d_call: TRBD1
v_call: TRBV5-1
j_call: TRBJ1-1
cdr3_nt: TGCGCCAGCAGCTCTGGAGACAGGGGCACTGAAGCTTTCTTT
cdr3_aa: CASSSGDRGTEAFF

clone_size: -
d_call: -
v_call: TRBV12-5
j_call: TRBJ1-1
cdr3_nt: TGTGCTAGTGGTTACCCGATGAACACTGAAGCTTTCTTT
cdr3_aa: CASGYPMNTEAFF

clone_size: -
d_call: -
v_call: TRBV7-9
j_call: TRBJ2-1
cdr3_nt: TGTGCCAGCTCAGAGGGGGCGGGGAACAATGAGCAGTTCTTC
cdr3_aa: CASSEGAGNNEQFF

clone_size: once
d_call: -
v_call: TRBV30
j_call: TRBJ1-3
cdr3_nt: TGTGCCTGGAGTGGGGAGGGTAACACCATATATTTT
cdr3_aa: CAWSGEGNTIYF